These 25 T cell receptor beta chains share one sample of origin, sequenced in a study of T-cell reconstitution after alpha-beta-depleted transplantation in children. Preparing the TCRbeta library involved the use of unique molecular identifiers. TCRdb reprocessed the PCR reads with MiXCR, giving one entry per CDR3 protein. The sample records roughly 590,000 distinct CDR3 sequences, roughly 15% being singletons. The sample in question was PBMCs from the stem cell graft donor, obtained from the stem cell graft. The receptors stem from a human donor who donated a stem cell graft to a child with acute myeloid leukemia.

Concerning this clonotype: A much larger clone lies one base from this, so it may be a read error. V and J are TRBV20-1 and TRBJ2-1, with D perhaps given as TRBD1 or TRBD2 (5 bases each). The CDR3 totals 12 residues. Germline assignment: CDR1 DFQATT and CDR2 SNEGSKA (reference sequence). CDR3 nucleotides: TGCAGTGTTGACGGGGCGGCGGATGAGCCGTTCTTC. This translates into CSVDGAADEPFF.

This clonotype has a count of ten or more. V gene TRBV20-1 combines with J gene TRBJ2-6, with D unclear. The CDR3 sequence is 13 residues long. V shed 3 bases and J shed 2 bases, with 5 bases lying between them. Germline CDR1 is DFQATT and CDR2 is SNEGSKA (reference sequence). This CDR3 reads CSASLPGANVLTF. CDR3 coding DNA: TGCAGTGCTAGCCTTCCTGGGGCCAACGTCCTGACTTTC.

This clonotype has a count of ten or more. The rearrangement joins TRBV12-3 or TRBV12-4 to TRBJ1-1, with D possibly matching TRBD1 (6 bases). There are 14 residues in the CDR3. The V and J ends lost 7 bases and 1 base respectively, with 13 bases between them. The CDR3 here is CASIFGRGNTEAFF. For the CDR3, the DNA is TGTGCCAGCATTTTCGGCAGGGGGAACACTGAAGCTTTCTTT.

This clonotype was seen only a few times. This CDR3 reads CSVIRGDNYGYTF. In DNA form, the CDR3 reads TGCAGCGTGATCAGGGGGGATAACTATGGCTACACCTTC. This chain links TRBV29-1 with TRBJ1-2; TRBD1 aligns across 7 bases. Germline V CDR1 and CDR2: SQVTM, ANQGSEA. CDR3 length equals 13 residues. J was trimmed by 1 base and V by 6 bases; bases with no gene match: 5.

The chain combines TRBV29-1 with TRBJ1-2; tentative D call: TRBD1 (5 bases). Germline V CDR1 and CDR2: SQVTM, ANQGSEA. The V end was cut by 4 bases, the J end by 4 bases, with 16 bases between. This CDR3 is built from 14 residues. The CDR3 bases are TGCAGCGTTGCGGGGACCAATCTCCTCTATGGCTACACCTTC. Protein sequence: CSVAGTNLLYGYTF.

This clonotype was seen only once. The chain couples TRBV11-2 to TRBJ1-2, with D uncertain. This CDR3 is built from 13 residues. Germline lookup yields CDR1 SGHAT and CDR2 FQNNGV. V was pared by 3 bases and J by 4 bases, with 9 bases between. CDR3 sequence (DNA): TGTGCCAGCAGCTTTGTTGATAGCTATGGCTACACCTTC. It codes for CASSFVDSYGYTF. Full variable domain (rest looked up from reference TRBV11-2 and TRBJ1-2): EAGVAQSPRYKIIEKRQSVAFWCNPISGHATLYWYQQILGQGPKLLIQFQNNGVVDDSQLPKDRFSAERLKGVDSTLKIQPAKLEDSAVYLCASSFVDSYGYTFGSGTRLTVV.

The DNA of the CDR3 is TGTGCCACCAGCAGTGACTTATCACATACGCAGTATTTT. Encoded protein: CATSSDLSHTQYF. This chain uses TRBV15 with TRBJ2-3, with D unresolved. V lost 3 bases, J lost 7 bases, and 11 bases lay in between. Germline V lookup: CDR1 LNHNV, CDR2 YYDKDF (reference sequence). The CDR3 is made up of 13 amino acids.

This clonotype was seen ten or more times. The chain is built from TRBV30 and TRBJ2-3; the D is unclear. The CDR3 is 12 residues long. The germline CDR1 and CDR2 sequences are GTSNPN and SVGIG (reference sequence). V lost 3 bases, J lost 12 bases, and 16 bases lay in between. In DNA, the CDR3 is TGTGCCTGGAGCTTCGGCCCTAAGTCACAGTATTTT. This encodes CAWSFGPKSQYF.

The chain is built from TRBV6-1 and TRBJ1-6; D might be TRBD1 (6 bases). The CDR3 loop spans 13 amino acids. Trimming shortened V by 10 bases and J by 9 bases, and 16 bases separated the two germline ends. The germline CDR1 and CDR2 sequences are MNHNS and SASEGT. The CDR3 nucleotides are TGTGCCACGTACAGGGCGCTGGGTTCACCCCTCCACTTT. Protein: CATYRALGSPLHF.

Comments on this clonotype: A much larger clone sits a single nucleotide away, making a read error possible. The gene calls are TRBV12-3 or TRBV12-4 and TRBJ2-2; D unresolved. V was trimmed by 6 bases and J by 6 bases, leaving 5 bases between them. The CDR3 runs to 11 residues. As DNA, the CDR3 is TGTGCCAGCAGATTTTCCGGGGAGCTGTTTTTT. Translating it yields CASRFSGELFF.

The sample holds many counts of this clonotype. The CDR3 DNA is TGCAGTGCTAGTATTGAGGGGGGCTACGAGCAGTACGTC. The encoded protein is CSASIEGGYEQYV. The chain joins TRBV20-1 to TRBJ2-7; D is tentatively TRBD1 or TRBD2 (6 bases each). Per germline, CDR1 DFQATT and CDR2 SNEGSKA (reference sequence). The CDR3 contains 13 residues. V dropped 3 bases and J dropped 3 bases, with 12 bases sitting between them.

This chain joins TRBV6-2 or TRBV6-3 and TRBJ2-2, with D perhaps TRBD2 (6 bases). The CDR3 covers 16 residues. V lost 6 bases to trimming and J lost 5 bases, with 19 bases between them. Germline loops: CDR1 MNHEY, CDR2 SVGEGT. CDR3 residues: CASSYPADGGTGELFF. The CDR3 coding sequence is TGTGCCAGCAGCTACCCTGCGGACGGAGGGACCGGGGAGCTGTTTTTT.

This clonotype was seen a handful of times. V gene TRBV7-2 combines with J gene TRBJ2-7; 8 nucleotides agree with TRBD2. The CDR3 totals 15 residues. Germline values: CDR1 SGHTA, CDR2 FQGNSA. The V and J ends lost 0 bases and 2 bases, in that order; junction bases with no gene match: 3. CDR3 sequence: CASSLALGGAYEQYF. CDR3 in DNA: TGTGCCAGCAGCTTAGCGCTCGGGGGGGCCTACGAGCAGTACTTC. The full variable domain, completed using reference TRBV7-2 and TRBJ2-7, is GAGVSQSPSNKVTEKGKDVELRCDPISGHTALYWYRQSLGQGLEFLIYFQGNSAPDKSGLPSDRFSAERTGGSVSTLTIQRTQQEDSAVYLCASSLALGGAYEQYFGPGTRLTVT.

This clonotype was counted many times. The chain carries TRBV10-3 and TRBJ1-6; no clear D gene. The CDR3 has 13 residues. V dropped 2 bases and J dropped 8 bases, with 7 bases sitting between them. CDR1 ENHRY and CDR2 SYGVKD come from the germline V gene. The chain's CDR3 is CAISETADSPLHF. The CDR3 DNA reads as TGTGCCATCAGTGAGACAGCTGATTCACCCCTCCACTTT.

The CDR3 protein is CASSFEGAREKLFF. DNA of the CDR3: TGTGCCAGCAGTTTCGAGGGGGCGCGGGAAAAACTGTTTTTT. This sequence joins TRBV12-3 or TRBV12-4 and TRBJ1-4; 7 nucleotides agree with TRBD1. The CDR3 sequence is 14 residues long. The V gene end was trimmed by 3 bases and the J gene end by 8 bases; junction bases not matched to a gene: 6.

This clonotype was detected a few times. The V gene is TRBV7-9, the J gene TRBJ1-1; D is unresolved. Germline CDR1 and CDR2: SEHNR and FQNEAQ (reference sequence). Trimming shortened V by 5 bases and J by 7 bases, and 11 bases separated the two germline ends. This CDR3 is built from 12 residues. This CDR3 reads CASSPPRSEAFF. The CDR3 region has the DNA TGTGCCAGCAGCCCCCCGAGGAGTGAAGCTTTCTTT.

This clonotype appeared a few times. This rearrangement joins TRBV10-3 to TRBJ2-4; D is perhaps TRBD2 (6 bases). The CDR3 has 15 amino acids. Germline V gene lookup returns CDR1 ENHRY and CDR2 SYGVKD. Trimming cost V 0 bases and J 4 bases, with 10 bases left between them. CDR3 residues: CAISESEAGKNIQYF. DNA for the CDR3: TGTGCCATCAGTGAGTCGGAGGCGGGGAAAAACATTCAGTACTTC.

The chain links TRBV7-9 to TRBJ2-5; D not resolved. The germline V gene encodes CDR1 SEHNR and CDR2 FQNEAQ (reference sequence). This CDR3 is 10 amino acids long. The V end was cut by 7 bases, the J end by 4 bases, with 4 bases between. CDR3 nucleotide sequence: TGTGCCAGCAAAGGAGAGACCCAGTACTTC. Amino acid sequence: CASKGETQYF. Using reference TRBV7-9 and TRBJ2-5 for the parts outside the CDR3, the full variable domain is DTGVSQNPRHKITKRGQNVTFRCDPISEHNRLYWYRQTLGQGPEFLTYFQNEAQLEKSRLLSDRFSAERPKGSFSTLEIQRTEQGDSAMYLCASKGETQYFGPGTRLLVL.

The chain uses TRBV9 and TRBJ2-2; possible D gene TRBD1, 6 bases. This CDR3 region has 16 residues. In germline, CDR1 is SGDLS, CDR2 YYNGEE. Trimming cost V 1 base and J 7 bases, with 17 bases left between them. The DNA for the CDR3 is TGTGCCAGCAGCGTATATCCCACAGGGTTAGGCGGGGAGCTGTTTTTT. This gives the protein CASSVYPTGLGGELFF.

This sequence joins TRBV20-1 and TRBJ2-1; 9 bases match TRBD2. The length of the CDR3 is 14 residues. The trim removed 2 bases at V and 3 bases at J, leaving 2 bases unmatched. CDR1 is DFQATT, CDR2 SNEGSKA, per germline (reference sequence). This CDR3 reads CSARKTSGYNEQFF. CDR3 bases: TGCAGTGCTAGAAAGACTAGCGGCTACAATGAGCAGTTCTTC.

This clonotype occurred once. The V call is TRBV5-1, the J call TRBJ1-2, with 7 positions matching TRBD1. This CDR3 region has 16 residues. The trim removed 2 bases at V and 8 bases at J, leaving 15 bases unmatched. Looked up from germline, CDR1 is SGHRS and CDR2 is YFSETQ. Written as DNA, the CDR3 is TGCGCCAGCAGCTTCTCGGAAAACAGGGGAGGAGAGGGCTACACCTTC. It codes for CASSFSENRGGEGYTF.

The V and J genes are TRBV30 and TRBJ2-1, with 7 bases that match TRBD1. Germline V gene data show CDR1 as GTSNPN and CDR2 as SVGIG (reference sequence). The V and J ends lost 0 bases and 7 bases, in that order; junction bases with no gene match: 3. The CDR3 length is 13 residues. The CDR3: CAWSVSGGNEQFF. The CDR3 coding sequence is TGTGCCTGGAGTGTTTCAGGGGGAAATGAGCAGTTCTTC. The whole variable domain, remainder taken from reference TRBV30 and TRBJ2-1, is SQTIHQWPATLVQPVGSPLSLECTVEGTSNPNLYWYRQAAGRGLQLLFYSVGIGQISSEVPQNLSASRPQDRQFILSSKKLLLSDSGFYLCAWSVSGGNEQFFGPGTRLTVL.

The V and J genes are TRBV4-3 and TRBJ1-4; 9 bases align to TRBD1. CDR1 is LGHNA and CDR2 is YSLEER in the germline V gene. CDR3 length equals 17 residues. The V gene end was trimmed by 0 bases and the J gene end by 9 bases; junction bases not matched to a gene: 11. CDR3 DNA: TGCGCCAGCAGCCAAGACCCGGACAGGGGTACGACTAAAAAACTGTTTTTT. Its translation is CASSQDPDRGTTKKLFF.

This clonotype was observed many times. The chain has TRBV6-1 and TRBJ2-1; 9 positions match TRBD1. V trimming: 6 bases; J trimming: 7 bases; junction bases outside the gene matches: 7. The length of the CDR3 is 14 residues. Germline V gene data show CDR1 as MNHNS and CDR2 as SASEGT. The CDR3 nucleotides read TGTGCCAGCAGCCTGGGGACAGGGTGGAATGAGCAGTTCTTC. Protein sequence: CASSLGTGWNEQFF.

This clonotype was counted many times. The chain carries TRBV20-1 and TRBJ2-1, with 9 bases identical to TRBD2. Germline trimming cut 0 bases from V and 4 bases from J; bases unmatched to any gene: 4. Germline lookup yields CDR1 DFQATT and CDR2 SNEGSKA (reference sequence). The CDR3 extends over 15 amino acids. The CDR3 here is CSAREISGGYNEQFF. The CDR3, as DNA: TGCAGTGCTAGAGAAATAAGCGGGGGGTACAATGAGCAGTTCTTC.